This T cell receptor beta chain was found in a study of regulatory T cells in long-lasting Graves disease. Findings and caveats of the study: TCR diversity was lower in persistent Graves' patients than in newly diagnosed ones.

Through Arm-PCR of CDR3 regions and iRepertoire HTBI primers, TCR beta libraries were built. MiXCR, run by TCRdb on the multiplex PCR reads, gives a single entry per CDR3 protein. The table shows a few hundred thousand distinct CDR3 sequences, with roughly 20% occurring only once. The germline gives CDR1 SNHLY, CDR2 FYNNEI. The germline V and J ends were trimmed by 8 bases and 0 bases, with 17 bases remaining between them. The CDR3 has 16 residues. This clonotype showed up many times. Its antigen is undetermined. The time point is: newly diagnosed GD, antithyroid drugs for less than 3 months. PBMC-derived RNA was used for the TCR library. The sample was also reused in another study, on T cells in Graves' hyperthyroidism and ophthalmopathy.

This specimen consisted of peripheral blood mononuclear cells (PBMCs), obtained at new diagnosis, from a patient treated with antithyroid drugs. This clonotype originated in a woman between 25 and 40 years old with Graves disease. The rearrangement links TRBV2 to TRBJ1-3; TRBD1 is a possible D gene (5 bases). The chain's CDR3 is CASGADAADSGNTIYF. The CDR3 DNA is TGTGCCAGCGGGGCGGACGCGGCCGACTCTGGAAACACCATATATTTT.